Listed below are T cell receptor beta chains from one sample, sequenced in a study of shared clonotypes between healthy human individuals. Sequencing was performed with immunoSEQ multiplex PCR; in TCRdb, only in-frame clones are kept and a portion is missing. Of about 1.5 million clones listed, 95% to 99% are singletons. Specimen: naive CD4+ T cells sorted from blood. The source is a man aged 25 to 45 in good health. Each CDR3 is given with its conserved first and last residue. D genes are given only for firm matches. Size is omitted from some rows. Given values are once, few, many or a class for expanded clones.

D gene	clone size	V gene	J gene	CDR3 protein	CDR3 DNA
-	once	TRBV18	TRBJ1-2	CASSPLRGDYGYTF	TGTGCCAGCTCACCATTAAGGGGCGACTATGGCTACACCTTC
-	-	TRBV5-1	TRBJ2-3	CASSLDSSTDTQYF	TGCGCCAGCAGCTTGGACAGTAGCACAGATACGCAGTATTTT
TRBD1	-	TRBV19	TRBJ2-2	CASSLRDRGTGELFF	TGTGCCAGTAGTCTCCGGGACAGGGGAACCGGGGAGCTGTTTTTT
-	-	TRBV21-1	TRBJ2-7	CATCRLAGARYEQYF	TGTGCCACCTGTCGACTAGCGGGAGCTCGGTACGAGCAGTACTTC
-	-	TRBV28	TRBJ1-3	CASSLFGAGNTIYF	TGTGCCAGCAGTTTATTCGGCGCTGGAAACACCATATATTTT
-	-	TRBV7-8	TRBJ2-7	CASSFLDRGEQYF	TGTGCCAGCAGCTTCCTCGACCGAGGGGAGCAGTACTTC
-	-	TRBV19	TRBJ2-2	CASKVGATRVTGELFF	TGTGCCAGTAAAGTCGGAGCGACTAGAGTCACCGGGGAGCTGTTTTTT
-	-	TRBV9	TRBJ1-5	CASSVGQGLGQPQHF	TGTGCCAGCAGCGTAGGGCAAGGGCTGGGTCAGCCCCAGCATTTT
-	-	TRBV4-2	TRBJ2-7	CASSQETLRSYEQYF	TGTGCCAGCAGCCAAGAGACCCTAAGGTCCTACGAGCAGTACTTC
-	-	TRBV10-1	TRBJ2-1	CASSALAASYNEQFF	TGCGCCAGCAGTGCTTTAGCGGCGTCCTACAATGAGCAGTTCTTC
-	-	TRBV12-1	TRBJ2-2	CASSFEGLGGRGGELFF	TGTGCCAGCAGCTTCGAGGGACTAGGCGGGAGAGGCGGGGAGCTGTTTTTT
TRBD1	-	TRBV5-1	TRBJ1-1	CASSPWDRNTEAFF	TGCGCCAGCAGCCCCTGGGACAGGAACACTGAAGCTTTCTTT
-	-	TRBV6-5	TRBJ1-2	CATPTRRGYTF	TGTGCCACCCCGACAAGGAGAGGCTACACCTTC
TRBD1	-	TRBV5-1	TRBJ1-4	CASSSTGGSVEKLFF	TGCGCCAGCAGCTCAACAGGGGGCTCGGTTGAAAAACTGTTTTTT
-	-	TRBV2	TRBJ2-7	CASRDLVSSYEQYF	TGTGCCAGCAGGGACCTAGTAAGCTCCTACGAGCAGTACTTC
-	-	TRBV6-5	TRBJ2-1	CASSYRWNEQFF	TGTGCCAGCAGTTACAGATGGAATGAGCAGTTCTTC
-	-	TRBV7-2	TRBJ1-1	CASSVSGTLIRAFF	TGTGCCAGCAGCGTCTCCGGGACTCTCATTAGGGCTTTCTTT
TRBD2	-	TRBV11-2	TRBJ2-4	CASSKRTSVAKNIQYF	TGTGCCAGCAGCAAACGGACTAGCGTAGCCAAAAACATTCAGTACTTC
-	-	TRBV7-9	TRBJ2-2	CASSRGGTLNTGELFF	TGTGCCAGCAGCCGGGGCGGGACACTCAACACCGGGGAGCTGTTTTTT
TRBD1	-	TRBV7-8	TRBJ1-1	CASSLVPHRGIENTEAFF	TGTGCCAGCAGCTTAGTCCCCCACAGGGGGATTGAGAACACTGAAGCTTTCTTT
-	-	TRBV6-9	TRBJ2-7	CASSYRDVHEQYF	TGTGCCAGCAGTTACCGGGACGTCCACGAGCAGTACTTC
TRBD1	-	TRBV18	TRBJ2-5	CASSPRTGGFQETQYF	TGTGCCAGCTCACCACGGACAGGGGGGTTCCAAGAGACCCAGTACTTC
-	once	TRBV6-5	TRBJ2-5	CASSHTPGGETQYF	TGTGCCAGCAGCCACACCCCAGGGGGGGAGACCCAGTACTTC
-	-	TRBV27	TRBJ2-2	CASRREPNTGELFF	TGTGCCAGCAGGCGGGAACCGAACACCGGGGAGCTGTTTTTT
-	-	TRBV16	TRBJ2-5	CASSQLAQQETQYF	TGTGCCAGCAGCCAATTGGCGCAACAAGAGACCCAGTACTTC
TRBD2	-	TRBV27	TRBJ2-3	CASSSPRGGSSTDTQYF	TGTGCCAGCAGTTCGCCGCGCGGGGGATCTAGCACAGATACGCAGTATTTT
-	-	TRBV5-1	TRBJ2-1	CASKPQATYNEQFF	TGCGCCAGCAAACCTCAGGCCACCTACAATGAGCAGTTCTTC
-	-	TRBV28	TRBJ1-3	CASSAGSSSGNTIYF	TGTGCCAGCAGTGCCGGGTCTTCCTCTGGAAACACCATATATTTT
TRBD1	-	TRBV6-1	TRBJ2-6	CASSAWDRGTGANVLTF	TGTGCCAGCAGTGCCTGGGACAGGGGTACAGGGGCCAACGTCCTGACTTTC
TRBD1	-	TRBV15	TRBJ2-2	CATNRGLGTGELFF	TGTGCCACGAACAGGGGGCTTGGGACCGGGGAGCTGTTTTTT
-	once	TRBV4-2	TRBJ2-1	CASSQDPGPYNEQFF	TGTGCCAGCAGCCAAGACCCTGGGCCCTACAATGAGCAGTTCTTC
-	-	TRBV6-5	TRBJ1-2	CASSSQRTGYTF	TGTGCCAGCAGTTCGCAACGGACTGGCTACACCTTC
TRBD2	-	TRBV6-5	TRBJ2-3	CASRPTSGRSHTQYF	TGTGCCAGCAGGCCGACTAGCGGGAGGAGTCATACGCAGTATTTT
TRBD1	-	TRBV6-5	TRBJ2-4	CASGQVGNIQYF	TGTGCCAGCGGACAGGTCGGAAACATTCAGTACTTC
TRBD1	-	TRBV27	TRBJ2-2	CASSGLGQGGLAMIGELFF	TGTGCCAGCAGTGGCCTGGGACAGGGAGGTCTTGCTATGATCGGGGAGCTGTTTTTT
TRBD1	-	TRBV19	TRBJ1-5	CASSITGDQPQHF	TGTGCCAGTAGTATTACAGGGGATCAGCCCCAGCATTTT
-	-	TRBV7-3	TRBJ1-2	CASSLEPGGYGYTF	TGTGCCAGCAGCTTAGAGCCGGGGGGCTATGGCTACACCTTC
-	-	TRBV18	TRBJ2-5	CASSPAEEIGTQYF	TGTGCCAGCTCACCGGCCGAGGAGATAGGGACCCAGTACTTC
-	-	TRBV4-3	TRBJ2-1	CASSQEQLALNEQFF	TGCGCCAGCAGCCAAGAACAACTGGCCCTCAATGAGCAGTTCTTC